The subject of this entry is one T cell receptor beta chain. The source of the sample is a study of cytomegalovirus exposure and HLA in healthy donors. The CDR3 contains 14 residues. The V gene's germline CDR1 is SGHVS and CDR2 FQNEAQ. The junction had 8 bases not matched to a gene; V was cut back by 3 bases and J by 8 bases. Both 60 Vbeta primers and 13 Jbeta primers went into the PCR. Assay: immunoSEQ multiplex PCR; the TCRdb copy retains only in-frame clones and omits some. The profile shows some 150,000 clones, around 86% of them singletons. The sequence came from a woman in her forties or fifties in good health and CMV-seropositive. V gene TRBV7-8 combines with J gene TRBJ1-2; 8 bases align to TRBD1. The sequencing sample was made of PBMCs. The CDR3 sequence: CASSLTGAQGGYTF. The CDR3 DNA is TGTGCCAGCAGCTTGACAGGGGCCCAGGGCGGCTACACCTTC.